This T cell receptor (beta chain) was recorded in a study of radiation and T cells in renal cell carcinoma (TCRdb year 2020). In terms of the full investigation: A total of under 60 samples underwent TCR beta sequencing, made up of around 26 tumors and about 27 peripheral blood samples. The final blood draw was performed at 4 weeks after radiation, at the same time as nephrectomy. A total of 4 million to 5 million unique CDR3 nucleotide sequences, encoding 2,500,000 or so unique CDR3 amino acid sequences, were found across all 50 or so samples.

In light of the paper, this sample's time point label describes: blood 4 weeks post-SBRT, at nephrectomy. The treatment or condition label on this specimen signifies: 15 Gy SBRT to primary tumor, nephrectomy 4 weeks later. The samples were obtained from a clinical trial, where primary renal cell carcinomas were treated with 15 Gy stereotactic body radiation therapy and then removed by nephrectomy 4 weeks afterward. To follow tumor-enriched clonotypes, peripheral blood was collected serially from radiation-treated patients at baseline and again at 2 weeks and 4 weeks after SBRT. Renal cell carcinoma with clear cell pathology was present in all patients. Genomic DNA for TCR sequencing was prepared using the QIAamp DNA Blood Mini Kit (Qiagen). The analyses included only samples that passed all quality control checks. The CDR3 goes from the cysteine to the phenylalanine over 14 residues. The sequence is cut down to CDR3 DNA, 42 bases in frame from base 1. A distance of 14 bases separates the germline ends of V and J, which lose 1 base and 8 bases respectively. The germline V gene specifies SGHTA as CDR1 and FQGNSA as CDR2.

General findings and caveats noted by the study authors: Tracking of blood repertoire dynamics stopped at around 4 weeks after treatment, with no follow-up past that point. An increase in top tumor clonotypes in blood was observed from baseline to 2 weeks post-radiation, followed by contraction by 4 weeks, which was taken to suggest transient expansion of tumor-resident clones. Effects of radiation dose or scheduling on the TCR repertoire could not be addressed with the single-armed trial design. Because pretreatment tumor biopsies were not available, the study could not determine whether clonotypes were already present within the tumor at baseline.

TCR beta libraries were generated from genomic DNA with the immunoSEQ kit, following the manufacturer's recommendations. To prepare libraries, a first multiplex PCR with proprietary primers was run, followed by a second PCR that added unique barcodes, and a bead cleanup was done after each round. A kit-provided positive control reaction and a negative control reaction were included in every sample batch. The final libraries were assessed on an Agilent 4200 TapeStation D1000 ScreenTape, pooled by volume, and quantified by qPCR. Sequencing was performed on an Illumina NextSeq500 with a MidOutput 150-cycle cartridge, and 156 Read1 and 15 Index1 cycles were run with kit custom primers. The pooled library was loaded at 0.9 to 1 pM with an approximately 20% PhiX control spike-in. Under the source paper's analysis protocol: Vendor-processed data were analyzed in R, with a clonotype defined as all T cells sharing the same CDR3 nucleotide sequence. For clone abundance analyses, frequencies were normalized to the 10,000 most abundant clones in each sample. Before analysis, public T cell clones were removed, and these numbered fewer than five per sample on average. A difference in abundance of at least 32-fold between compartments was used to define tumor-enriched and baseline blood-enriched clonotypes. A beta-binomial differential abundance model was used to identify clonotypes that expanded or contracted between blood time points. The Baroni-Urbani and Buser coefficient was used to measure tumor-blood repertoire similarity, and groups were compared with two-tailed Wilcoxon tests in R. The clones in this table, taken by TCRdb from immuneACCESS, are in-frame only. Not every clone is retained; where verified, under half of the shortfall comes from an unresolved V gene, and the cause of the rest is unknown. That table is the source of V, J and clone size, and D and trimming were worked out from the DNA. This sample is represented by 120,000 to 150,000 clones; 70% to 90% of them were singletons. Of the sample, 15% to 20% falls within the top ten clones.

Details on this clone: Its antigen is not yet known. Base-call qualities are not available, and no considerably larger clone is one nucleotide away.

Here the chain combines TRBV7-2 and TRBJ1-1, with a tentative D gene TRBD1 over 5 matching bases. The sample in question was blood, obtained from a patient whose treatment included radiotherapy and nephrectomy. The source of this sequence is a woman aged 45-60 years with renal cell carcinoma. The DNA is TGTGCCAGCAGCTTAGTGGACGGGGCGGCCGAAGCTTTCTTT. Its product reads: CASSLVDGAAEAFF.